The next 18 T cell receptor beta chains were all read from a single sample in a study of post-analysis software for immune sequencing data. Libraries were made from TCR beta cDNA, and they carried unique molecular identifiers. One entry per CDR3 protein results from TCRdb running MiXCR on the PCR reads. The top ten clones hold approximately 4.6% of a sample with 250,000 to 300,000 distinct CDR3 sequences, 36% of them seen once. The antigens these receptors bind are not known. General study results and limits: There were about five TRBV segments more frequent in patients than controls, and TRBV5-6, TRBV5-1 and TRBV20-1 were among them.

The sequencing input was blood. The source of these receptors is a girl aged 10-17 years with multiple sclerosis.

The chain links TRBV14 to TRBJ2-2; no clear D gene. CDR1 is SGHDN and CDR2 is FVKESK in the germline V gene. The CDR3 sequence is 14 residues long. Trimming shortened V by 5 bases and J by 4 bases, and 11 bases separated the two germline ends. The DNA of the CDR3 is TGTGCCAGCAGCGCCGATTTTCCCACCGGGGAGCTGTTTTTT. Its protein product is CASSADFPTGELFF.

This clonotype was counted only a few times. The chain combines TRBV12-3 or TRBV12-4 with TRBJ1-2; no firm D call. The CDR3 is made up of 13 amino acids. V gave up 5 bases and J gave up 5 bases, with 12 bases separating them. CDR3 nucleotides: TGTGCCAGCAGTGCCTCGGCGGGTTATGGCTACACCTTC. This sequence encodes CASSASAGYGYTF.

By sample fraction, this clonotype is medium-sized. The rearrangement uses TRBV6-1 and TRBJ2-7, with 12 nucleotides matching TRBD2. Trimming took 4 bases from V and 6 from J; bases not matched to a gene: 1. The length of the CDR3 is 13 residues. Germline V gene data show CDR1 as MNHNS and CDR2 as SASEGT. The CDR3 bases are TGTGCCAGCAGTGTGGGACTAGCGGGCGAGCAGTACTTC. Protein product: CASSVGLAGEQYF.

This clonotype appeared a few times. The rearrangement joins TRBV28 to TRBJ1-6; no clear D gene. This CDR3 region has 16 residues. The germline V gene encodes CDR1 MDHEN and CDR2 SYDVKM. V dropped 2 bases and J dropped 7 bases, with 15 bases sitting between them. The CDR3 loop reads CASSLARARLNSPLHF. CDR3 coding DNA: TGTGCCAGCAGTTTAGCCAGAGCGAGGCTAAATTCACCCCTCCACTTT. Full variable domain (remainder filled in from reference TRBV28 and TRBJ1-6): DVKVTQSSRYLVKRTGEKVFLECVQDMDHENMFWYRQDPGLGLRLIYFSYDVKMKEKGDIPEGYSVSREKKERFSLILESASTNQTSMYLCASSLARARLNSPLHFGNGTRLTVT.

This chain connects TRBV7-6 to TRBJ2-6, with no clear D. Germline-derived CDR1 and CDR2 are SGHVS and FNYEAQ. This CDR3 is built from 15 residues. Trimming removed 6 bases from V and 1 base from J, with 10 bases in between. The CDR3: CASRSRSSGANVLTF. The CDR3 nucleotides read TGTGCCAGCAGGTCAAGGAGTTCTGGGGCCAACGTCCTGACTTTC.

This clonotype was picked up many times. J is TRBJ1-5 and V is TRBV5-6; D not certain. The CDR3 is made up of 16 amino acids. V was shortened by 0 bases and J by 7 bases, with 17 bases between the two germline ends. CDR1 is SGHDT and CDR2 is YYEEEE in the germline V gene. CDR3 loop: CASSLARWSSEQPQHF. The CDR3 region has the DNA TGTGCCAGCAGCTTGGCCCGATGGTCCAGCGAGCAGCCCCAGCATTTT.

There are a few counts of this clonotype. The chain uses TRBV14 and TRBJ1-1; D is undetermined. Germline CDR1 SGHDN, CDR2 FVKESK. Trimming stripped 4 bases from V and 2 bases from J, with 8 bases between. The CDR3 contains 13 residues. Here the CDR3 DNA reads TGTGCCAGCAGCCGAGGGCTCAACACTGAAGCTTTCTTT. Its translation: CASSRGLNTEAFF.

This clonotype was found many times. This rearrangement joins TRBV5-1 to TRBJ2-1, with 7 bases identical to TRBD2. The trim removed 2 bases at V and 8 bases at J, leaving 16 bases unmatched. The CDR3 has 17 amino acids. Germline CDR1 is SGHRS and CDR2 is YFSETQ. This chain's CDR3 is CASSFRSSGLSADEQFF. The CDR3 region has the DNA TGCGCCAGCAGCTTTAGGTCTAGCGGTTTAAGCGCGGATGAGCAGTTCTTC.

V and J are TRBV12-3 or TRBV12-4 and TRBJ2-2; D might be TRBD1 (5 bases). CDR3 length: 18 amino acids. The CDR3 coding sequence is TGTGCTACAGCCGGACACTTCGTACTTCTAGGGGACACCGGGGAGCTGTTTTTT. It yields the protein CATAGHFVLLGDTGELFF.

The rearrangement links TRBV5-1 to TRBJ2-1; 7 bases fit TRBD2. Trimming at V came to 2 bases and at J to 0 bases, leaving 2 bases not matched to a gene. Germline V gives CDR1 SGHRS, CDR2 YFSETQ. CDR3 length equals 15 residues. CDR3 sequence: CASSFGGGSYNEQFF. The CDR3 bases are TGCGCCAGCAGCTTTGGCGGGGGCTCCTACAATGAGCAGTTCTTC.

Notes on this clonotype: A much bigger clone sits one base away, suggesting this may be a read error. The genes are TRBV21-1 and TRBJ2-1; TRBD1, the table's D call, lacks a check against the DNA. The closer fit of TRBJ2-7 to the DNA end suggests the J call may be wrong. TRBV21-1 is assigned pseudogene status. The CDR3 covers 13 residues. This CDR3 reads CASSGGQGSEQYF. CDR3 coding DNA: TGTGCCAGCAGCGGAGGACAGGGGTCTGAGCAGTACTTC.

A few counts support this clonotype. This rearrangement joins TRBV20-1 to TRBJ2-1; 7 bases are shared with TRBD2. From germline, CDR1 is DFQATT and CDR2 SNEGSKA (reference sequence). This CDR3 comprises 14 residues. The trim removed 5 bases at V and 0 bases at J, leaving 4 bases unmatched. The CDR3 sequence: CSAPSGGSYNEQFF. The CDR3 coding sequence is TGCAGTGCTCCATCGGGGGGCTCCTACAATGAGCAGTTCTTC.

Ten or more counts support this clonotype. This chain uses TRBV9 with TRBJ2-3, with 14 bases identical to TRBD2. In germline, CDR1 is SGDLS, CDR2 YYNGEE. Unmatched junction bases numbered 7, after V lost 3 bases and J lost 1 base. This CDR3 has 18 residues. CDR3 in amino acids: CASSAPGTSGGRTDTQYF. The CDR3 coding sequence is TGTGCCAGCAGCGCCCCCGGGACTAGCGGGGGCCGCACAGATACGCAGTATTTT.

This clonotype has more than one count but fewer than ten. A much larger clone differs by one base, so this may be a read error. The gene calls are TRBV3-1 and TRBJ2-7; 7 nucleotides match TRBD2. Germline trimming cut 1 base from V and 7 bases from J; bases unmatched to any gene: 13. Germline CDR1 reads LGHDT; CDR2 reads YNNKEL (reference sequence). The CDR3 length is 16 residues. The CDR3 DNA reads TGTGCCAGCAGCCAAGCGGGCGGGAGATGGGGCAATGAGCAGTACTTC. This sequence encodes CASSQAGGRWGNEQYF.

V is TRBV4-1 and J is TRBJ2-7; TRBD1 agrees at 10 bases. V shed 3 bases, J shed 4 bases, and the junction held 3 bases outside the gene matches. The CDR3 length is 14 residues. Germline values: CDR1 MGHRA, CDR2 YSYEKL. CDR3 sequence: CASSQGDRGYEQYF. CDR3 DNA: TGCGCCAGCAGCCAGGGGGACAGGGGATACGAGCAGTACTTC.

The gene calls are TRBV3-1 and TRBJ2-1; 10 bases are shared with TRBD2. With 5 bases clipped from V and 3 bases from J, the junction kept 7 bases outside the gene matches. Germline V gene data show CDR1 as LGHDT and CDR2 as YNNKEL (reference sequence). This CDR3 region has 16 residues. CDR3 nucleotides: TGTGCCAGCAGCTCCCGGGCTAGCGGGAGCTACAATGAGCAGTTCTTC. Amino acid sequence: CASSSRASGSYNEQFF.

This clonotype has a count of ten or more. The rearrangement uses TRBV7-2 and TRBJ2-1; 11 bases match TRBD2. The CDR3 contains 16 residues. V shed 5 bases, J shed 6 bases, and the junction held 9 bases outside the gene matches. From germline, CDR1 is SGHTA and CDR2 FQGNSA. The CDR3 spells CASSKGSSGRFNEQFF. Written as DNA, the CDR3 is TGTGCCAGCAGCAAAGGCTCTAGCGGGAGGTTCAATGAGCAGTTCTTC. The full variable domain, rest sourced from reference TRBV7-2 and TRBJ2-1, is GAGVSQSPSNKVTEKGKDVELRCDPISGHTALYWYRQSLGQGLEFLIYFQGNSAPDKSGLPSDRFSAERTGGSVSTLTIQRTQQEDSAVYLCASSKGSSGRFNEQFFGPGTRLTVL.

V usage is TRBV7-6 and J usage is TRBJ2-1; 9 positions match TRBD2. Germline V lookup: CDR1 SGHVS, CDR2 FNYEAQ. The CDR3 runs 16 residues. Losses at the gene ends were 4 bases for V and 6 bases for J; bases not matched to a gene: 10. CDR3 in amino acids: CASSYSGGTLSNEQFF. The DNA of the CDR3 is TGTGCCAGCAGCTATAGCGGGGGCACCCTCAGCAATGAGCAGTTCTTC.